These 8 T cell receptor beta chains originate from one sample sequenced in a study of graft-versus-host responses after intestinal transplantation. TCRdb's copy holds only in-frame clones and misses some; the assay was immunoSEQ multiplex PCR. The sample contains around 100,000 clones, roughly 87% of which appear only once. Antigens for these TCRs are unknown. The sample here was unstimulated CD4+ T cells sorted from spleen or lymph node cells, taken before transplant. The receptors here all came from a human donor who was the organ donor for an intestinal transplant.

This chain's CDR3 is CATSRDYGTAGGSTDTQYF. CDR3 sequence (DNA): TGTGCCACCAGCAGAGATTACGGGACAGCCGGTGGGAGCACAGATACGCAGTATTTT. J is TRBJ2-3 and V is TRBV15; 7 bases fit TRBD1. Losses at the gene ends were 0 bases for V and 0 bases for J; bases not matched to a gene: 12. The germline CDR1 and CDR2 sequences are LNHNV and YYDKDF (reference sequence). This CDR3 has 19 amino acids. The variable domain in full, with the rest retrieved from reference TRBV15 and TRBJ2-3, is DAMVIQNPRYQVTQFGKPVTLSCSQTLNHNVMYWYQQKSSQAPKLLFHYYDKDFNNEADTPDNFQSRRPNTSFCFLDIRSPGLGDTAMYLCATSRDYGTAGGSTDTQYFGPGTRLTVL.

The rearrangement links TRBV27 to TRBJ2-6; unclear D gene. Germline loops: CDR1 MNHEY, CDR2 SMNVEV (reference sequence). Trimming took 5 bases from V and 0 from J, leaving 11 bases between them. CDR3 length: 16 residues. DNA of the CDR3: TGTGCCAGCAGTCCCCGGACGGGCTCTGGGGCCAACGTCCTGACTTTC. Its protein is CASSPRTGSGANVLTF.

The CDR3 DNA sequence: TGTGCCAGCGGAAGCAGACAGGGAACTTTGAACACTGAAGCTTTCTTT. Translated, it gives CASGSRQGTLNTEAFF. This rearrangement joins TRBV28 to TRBJ1-1; TRBD1 aligns across 7 bases. V shed 8 bases, J shed 0 bases, and the junction held 12 bases outside the gene matches. The CDR3 runs 16 residues. Germline CDR1 reads MDHEN; CDR2 reads SYDVKM.

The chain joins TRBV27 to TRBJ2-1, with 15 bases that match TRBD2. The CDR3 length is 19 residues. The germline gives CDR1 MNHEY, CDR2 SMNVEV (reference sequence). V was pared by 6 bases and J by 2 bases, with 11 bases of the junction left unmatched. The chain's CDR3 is CASRILGLAGGWAYNEQFF. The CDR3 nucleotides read TGTGCCAGCAGAATACTGGGACTAGCGGGGGGCTGGGCCTACAATGAGCAGTTCTTC.

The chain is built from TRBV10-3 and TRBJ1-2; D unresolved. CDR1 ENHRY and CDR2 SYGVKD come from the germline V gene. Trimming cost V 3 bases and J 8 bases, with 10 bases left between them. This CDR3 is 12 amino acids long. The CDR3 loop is CAISEPGAGYTF. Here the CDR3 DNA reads TGTGCCATCAGTGAACCGGGCGCCGGCTACACCTTC.

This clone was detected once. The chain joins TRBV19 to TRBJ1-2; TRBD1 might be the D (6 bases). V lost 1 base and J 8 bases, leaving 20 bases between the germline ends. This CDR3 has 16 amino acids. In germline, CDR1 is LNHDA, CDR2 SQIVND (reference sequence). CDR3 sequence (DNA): TGTGCCAGTAGTATAGTGGCGGGGGGCGCTCCGGGAGGCTACACCTTC. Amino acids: CASSIVAGGAPGGYTF.

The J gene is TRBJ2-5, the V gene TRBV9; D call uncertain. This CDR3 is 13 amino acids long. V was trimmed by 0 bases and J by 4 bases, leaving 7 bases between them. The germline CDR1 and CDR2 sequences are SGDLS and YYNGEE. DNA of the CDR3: TGTGCCAGCAGCGTAGGCTTAGCAGAGACCCAGTACTTC. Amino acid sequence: CASSVGLAETQYF.

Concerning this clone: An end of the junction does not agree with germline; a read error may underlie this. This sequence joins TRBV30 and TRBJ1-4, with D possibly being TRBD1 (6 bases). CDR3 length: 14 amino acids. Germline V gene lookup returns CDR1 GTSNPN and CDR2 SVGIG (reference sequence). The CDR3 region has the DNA TGTGCCTGGAGCCTGGGGGCCTCTAATGAAAAACTGCTTTTT. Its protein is CAWSLGASNEKLLF.